A selection of T cell receptor beta chains follows, all from one sample in a study of blood T cell repertoires in COVID-19. Only in-frame clones appear in the TCRdb table, and some are missing; sequencing was by immunoSEQ multiplex PCR. This table has hundreds of thousands of clones, 87% appearing once. The sample taken for sequencing was PBMCs or T cells enriched from blood (not recorded which). These receptors all stem from a woman aged 40-49 years who had recovered from COVID-19. The CDR3 runs from the conserved cysteine through the conserved F or W. The D gene is left open where the match is weak. A row's size may be missing; if present it is once, few, many or a size class.

TRBJ1-4 TRBD1 13 . TRBV6-5 CASSLDRDEKLFF TGTGCCAGCAGCCTGGACAGGGATGAAAAACTGTTTTTT
TRBJ1-6 TRBD1 14 . TRBV28 CASSLGQGNSPLHF TGTGCCAGCAGCCTGGGACAGGGGAATTCACCCCTCCACTTT
TRBJ2-1 TRBD2 15 . TRBV30 CAWSVEREWNNEQFF TGTGCCTGGAGTGTAGAGCGGGAGTGGAACAATGAGCAGTTCTTC
TRBJ2-7 TRBD1 16 once TRBV6-5 CASSYAGPGTGFEQYF TGTGCCAGCAGTTACGCCGGTCCCGGGACAGGGTTCGAGCAGTACTTC
TRBJ2-3 . 15 once TRBV4-3 CASSQRGFGADTQYF TGCGCCAGCAGCCAAAGGGGGTTCGGTGCAGATACGCAGTATTTT
TRBJ2-1 . 14 . TRBV27 CASSAYDTNNEQFF TGTGCCAGCAGTGCCTACGACACCAACAATGAGCAGTTCTTC
TRBJ1-6 TRBD1 16 once TRBV6-1 CASSEAWDRGNSPLHF TGTGCCAGCAGTGAAGCTTGGGACAGGGGTAATTCACCCCTCCACTTT
TRBJ2-1 TRBD2 13 . TRBV18 CASSPLAGGEQFF TGTGCCAGCTCACCACTAGCGGGAGGTGAGCAGTTCTTC
TRBJ1-2 TRBD1 14 once TRBV6-5 CASRLTGGTYGYTF TGTGCCAGCAGATTGACAGGGGGGACTTATGGCTACACCTTC
TRBJ2-5 TRBD1 16 few TRBV15 CATSRGDRVDQETQYF TGTGCCACCAGCAGAGGAGACAGGGTAGACCAAGAGACCCAGTACTTC
TRBJ2-1 TRBD2 16 . TRBV5-1 CASSPDQGLLDNEQFF TGCGCCAGCAGCCCTGACCAGGGACTACTAGACAATGAGCAGTTCTTC
TRBJ1-2 . 15 few TRBV7-8 CASSPGGHRNYGYTF TGTGCCAGCAGCCCAGGCGGACATCGCAACTATGGCTACACCTTC
TRBJ1-2 TRBD1 14 . TRBV30 CAWRAGGALFGYTF TGTGCCTGGAGGGCAGGGGGCGCCCTCTTTGGCTACACCTTC
TRBJ2-2 TRBD2 15 once TRBV19 CASSIAGANTGELFF TGTGCCAGTAGCATAGCGGGAGCCAACACCGGGGAGCTGTTTTTT
TRBJ1-1 . 13 . TRBV29-1 CSATGHQNTEAFF TGCAGCGCAACGGGACACCAGAACACTGAAGCTTTCTTT
TRBJ2-7 TRBD2 16 . TRBV7-8 CASSLAGLALGYEQYF TGTGCCAGCAGCTTAGCGGGACTAGCCCTGGGGTACGAGCAGTACTTC
TRBJ2-7 . 12 . TRBV6-5 CASSMDSYEQYF TGTGCCAGCAGTATGGACAGTTACGAGCAGTACTTC
TRBJ2-3 . 13 . TRBV10-2 CATGLNQANTQYF TGCGCCACCGGTCTTAACCAGGCAAATACGCAGTATTTT
TRBJ2-2 . 12 . TRBV5-1 CASSEQTGELFF TGCGCCAGCAGCGAACAGACCGGGGAGCTGTTTTTT
TRBJ2-1 . 15 . TRBV5-1 CASSLGPFSGDEQFF TGCGCCAGCAGCTTGGGGCCATTTTCAGGGGATGAGCAGTTCTTC
TRBJ2-7 . 14 . TRBV28 CASSFGGLTYEQYF TGTGCCAGCAGTTTCGGTGGGCTTACATACGAGCAGTACTTC
TRBJ1-5 TRBD1 14 . TRBV4-1 CASSQVRGDQPQHF TGCGCCAGCAGCCAAGTCAGGGGGGATCAGCCCCAGCATTTT
TRBJ2-7 . 19 . TRBV7-2 CASSLALKEGRRDTYEQYF TGTGCCAGCAGCTTAGCGCTGAAGGAGGGACGCCGGGATACCTACGAGCAGTACTTC
TRBJ2-3 . 16 few TRBV24-1 CATSDSLTVPTDTQYF TGTGCCACCAGTGATTCGTTGACAGTACCCACAGATACGCAGTATTTT
TRBJ1-6 . 12 . TRBV7-5 CARSKTDSPLHF TGTGCCAGAAGCAAGACAGATTCACCCCTCCACTTT
TRBJ2-7 TRBD1 15 . TRBV3-1/TRBV3-2 CASSQVTGQSYEQYF TGTGCCAGCAGCCAGGTAACGGGACAGTCTTACGAGCAGTACTTC
TRBJ2-7 TRBD2 17 . TRBV2 CASSEARQAGGICEQYF TGTGCCAGCAGTGAAGCACGCCAAGCGGGAGGCATTTGCGAGCAGTACTTC
TRBJ2-1 TRBD2 18 . TRBV9 CASSVVPQERDFYNEQFF TGTGCCAGCAGCGTAGTACCCCAGGAGCGGGATTTCTACAATGAGCAGTTCTTC
TRBJ1-5 TRBD1 15 . TRBV24-1 CATSSGTGINQPQHF TGTGCCACCAGCTCCGGGACAGGGATCAATCAGCCCCAGCATTTT
TRBJ2-1 TRBD2 17 . TRBV11-2 CASSLLAGVTVYNEQFF TGTGCCAGCAGCTTACTAGCGGGAGTTACCGTTTACAATGAGCAGTTCTTC